This T cell receptor beta chain originates from a study of T cell changes during pregnancy in multiple sclerosis. Trimming removed 2 bases from V and 1 base from J; junction bases left unmatched: 4. The germline gives CDR1 KGHSH, CDR2 LQKENI. The CDR3 runs to 16 residues. Measured with immunoSEQ multiplex PCR; TCRdb has only the in-frame clones, and not every one. Of some 97,000 clones listed, 90% to 95% are singletons. This specimen was peripheral blood, taken before pregnancy. This TCR was recovered from a female donor with multiple sclerosis, enrolled in a pregnancy study. The chain is built from TRBV18 and TRBJ2-1, with TRBD2 matching over 8 bases. DNA for the CDR3: TGTGCCAGCTCACCAAAAATAGCGGGGTCCTACAATGAGCAGTTCTTC. Translation gives CASSPKIAGSYNEQFF.